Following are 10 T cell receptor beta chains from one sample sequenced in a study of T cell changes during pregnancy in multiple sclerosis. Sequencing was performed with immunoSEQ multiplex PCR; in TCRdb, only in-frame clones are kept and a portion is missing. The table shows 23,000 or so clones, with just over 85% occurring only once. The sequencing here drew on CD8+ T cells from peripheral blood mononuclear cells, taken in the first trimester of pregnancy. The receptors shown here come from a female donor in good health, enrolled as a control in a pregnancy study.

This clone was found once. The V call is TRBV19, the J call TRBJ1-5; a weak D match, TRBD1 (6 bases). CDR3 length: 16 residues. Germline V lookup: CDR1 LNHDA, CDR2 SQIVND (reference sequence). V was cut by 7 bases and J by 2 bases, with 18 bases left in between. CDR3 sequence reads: CASTPKRGIGNQPQHF. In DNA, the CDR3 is TGTGCCAGTACCCCCAAGAGGGGGATTGGCAATCAGCCCCAGCATTTT.

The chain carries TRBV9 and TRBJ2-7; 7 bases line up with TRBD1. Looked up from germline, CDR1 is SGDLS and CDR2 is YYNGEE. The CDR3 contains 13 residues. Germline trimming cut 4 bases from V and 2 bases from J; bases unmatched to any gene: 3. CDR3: CASSQGQAYEQYF. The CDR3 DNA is TGTGCCAGCAGCCAAGGACAGGCCTACGAGCAGTACTTC.

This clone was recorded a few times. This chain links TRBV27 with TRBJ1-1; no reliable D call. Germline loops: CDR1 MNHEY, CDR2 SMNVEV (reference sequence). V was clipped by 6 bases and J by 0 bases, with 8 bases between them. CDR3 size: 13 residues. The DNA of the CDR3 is TGTGCCAGCAGGGAGTACATGAACACTGAAGCTTTCTTT. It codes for CASREYMNTEAFF.

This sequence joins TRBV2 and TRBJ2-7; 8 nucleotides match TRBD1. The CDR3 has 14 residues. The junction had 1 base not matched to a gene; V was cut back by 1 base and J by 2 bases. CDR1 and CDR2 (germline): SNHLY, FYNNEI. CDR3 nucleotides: TGTGCCAGCAGTGAAGTGGACAGGGCCTACGAGCAGTACTTC. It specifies CASSEVDRAYEQYF. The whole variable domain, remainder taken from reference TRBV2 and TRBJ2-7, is EPEVTQTPSHQVTQMGQEVILRCVPISNHLYFYWYRQILGQKVEFLVSFYNNEISEKSEIFDDQFSVERPDGSNFTLKIRSTKLEDSAMYFCASSEVDRAYEQYFGPGTRLTVT.

CDR3 in DNA: TGTGCCAGCAGCTTAGGGGCACAGGGCCACGAGCAGTACTTC. This sequence encodes CASSLGAQGHEQYF. The chain is built from TRBV7-6 and TRBJ2-7, with a weak D call TRBD1 (6 bases). Looked up from germline, CDR1 is SGHVS and CDR2 is FNYEAQ. Deletions cut 1 base from V and 5 bases from J, with 12 bases between. The length of the CDR3 is 14 residues.

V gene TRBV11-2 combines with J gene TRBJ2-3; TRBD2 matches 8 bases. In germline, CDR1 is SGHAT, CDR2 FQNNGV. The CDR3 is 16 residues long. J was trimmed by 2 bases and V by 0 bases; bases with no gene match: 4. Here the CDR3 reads CASSLELAGNTDTQYF. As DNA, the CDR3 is TGTGCCAGCAGCTTAGAATTAGCGGGGAACACAGATACGCAGTATTTT.

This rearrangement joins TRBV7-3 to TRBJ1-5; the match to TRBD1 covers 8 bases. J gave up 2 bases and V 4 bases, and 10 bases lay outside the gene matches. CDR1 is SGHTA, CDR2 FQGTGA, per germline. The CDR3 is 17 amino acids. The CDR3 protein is CASSSYTDRDCNQPQHF. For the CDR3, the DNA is TGTGCCAGCAGCTCTTACACGGACAGGGATTGCAATCAGCCCCAGCATTTT.

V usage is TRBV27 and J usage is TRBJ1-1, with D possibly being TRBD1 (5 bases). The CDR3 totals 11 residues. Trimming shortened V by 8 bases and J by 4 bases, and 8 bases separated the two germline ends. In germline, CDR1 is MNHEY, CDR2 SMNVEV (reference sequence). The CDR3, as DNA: TGTGCCAGCGTCGGGGGCACTGAAGCTTTCTTT. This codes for CASVGGTEAFF.

The chain's CDR3 is CASSFQGRELFF. In DNA form, the CDR3 reads TGTGCCAGCAGTTTCCAGGGTCGGGAGCTGTTTTTT. The chain employs TRBV27 and TRBJ2-2; D might be TRBD1 (5 bases). Trimming pared 3 bases from V and 9 bases from J, leaving 8 bases between. The CDR3 consists of 12 residues. CDR1 is MNHEY, CDR2 SMNVEV, per germline (reference sequence).

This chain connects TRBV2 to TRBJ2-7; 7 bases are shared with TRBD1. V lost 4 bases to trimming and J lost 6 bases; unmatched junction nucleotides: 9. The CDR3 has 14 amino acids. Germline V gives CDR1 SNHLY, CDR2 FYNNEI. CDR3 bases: TGTGCCAGCAGTGGCGTCAGGGGGACCTTCGAGCAGTACTTC. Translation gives CASSGVRGTFEQYF.